This record concerns one T cell receptor (beta chain) sequence. The antigen is unknown. This specimen comes from a study of blood T cells in healthy people across ages. Findings and caveats of the study: Significant beta diversity loss was already apparent by age around 36, declining roughly linearly.

PBMCs were isolated at a quantity of at least 7 million per sample. Primers used in a second PCR of roughly 7 to 11 cycles were a sample-barcoded 5' primer and a J-beta primer mix. Via MiXCR, TCRdb re-called the 5' RACE reads, giving one row per CDR3 protein. Of fewer than 2,000,000 distinct CDR3 sequences listed, 34% are singletons. From germline, CDR1 is MNHNY and CDR2 SVGAGI (reference sequence). The CDR3 runs 15 residues. V gave up 2 bases and J gave up 5 bases; unmatched junction bases: 9. Sequencing was carried out using blood. The clonotype originates from a woman aged 30 to 39 in good health. V gene TRBV6-6 combines with J gene TRBJ2-7, with 7 bases lining up with TRBD1. The CDR3 sequence is CASSYLGQGEHEQYF. In DNA, the CDR3 is TGTGCCAGCAGTTACCTCGGCCAGGGGGAACACGAGCAGTACTTC.